These 32 T cell receptor beta chains were sequenced from one sample in a study of CD8 T cells in ankylosing spondylitis. TCRdb passed the 5' RACE reads through MiXCR, listing each CDR3 protein once. The table has 250,000 or so distinct CDR3 sequences, 8% to 11% seen once. Sample: blood, either unsorted or a sorted T cell fraction (not recorded which). The receptors here all came from a male donor with ankylosing spondylitis or in good health (not recorded which).

V and J are TRBV19 and TRBJ2-3; perhaps TRBD2 as D (7 bases). Germline V gene lookup returns CDR1 LNHDA and CDR2 SQIVND (reference sequence). The CDR3 consists of 14 residues. V lost 6 bases and J lost 3, with 13 bases in between. The CDR3 spells CASRPQGGTDTQYF. The CDR3, as DNA: TGTGCCAGTAGACCACAGGGAGGGACAGATACGCAGTATTTT.

The V call is TRBV27, the J call TRBJ1-2; no firm D call. The germline gives CDR1 MNHEY, CDR2 SMNVEV (reference sequence). This CDR3 comprises 16 residues. Trimming stripped 4 bases from V and 10 bases from J, with 25 bases between. CDR3: CASSSTSLVTVRYYTF. DNA of the CDR3: TGTGCCAGCAGTTCCACCTCTCTAGTAACGGTGCGATACTACACCTTC.

Ten or more counts support this clonotype. The rearrangement joins TRBV29-1 to TRBJ1-1, with 7 bases lining up with TRBD1. The CDR3 extends over 12 amino acids. Germline V gives CDR1 SQVTM, CDR2 ANQGSEA. The V gene end was trimmed by 6 bases and the J gene end by 1 base; junction bases not matched to a gene: 2. The CDR3 loop is CSVWDRNTEAFF. Here the CDR3 DNA reads TGCAGCGTCTGGGACAGGAACACTGAAGCTTTCTTT.

This clonotype was counted ten times or more. The rearrangement links TRBV5-5 to TRBJ2-1; D is unresolved. Per germline, CDR1 SGHKS and CDR2 YYEKEE (reference sequence). With 0 bases removed from V and 6 bases from J, the gap between germline ends came to 13 bases. The CDR3 has 15 residues. Here the CDR3 reads CASSLEGPIGNEQFF. CDR3 DNA: TGTGCCAGCAGCTTGGAAGGGCCAATCGGCAATGAGCAGTTCTTC.

This clonotype came up many times. The chain combines TRBV12-3 or TRBV12-4 with TRBJ2-5; 7 bases line up with TRBD1. The CDR3 length is 13 residues. Trimming at V came to 5 bases and at J to 3 bases, leaving 3 bases not matched to a gene. This CDR3 is CASSHRGEETQYF. CDR3 in DNA: TGTGCCAGCAGTCACAGGGGAGAAGAGACCCAGTACTTC.

The sample holds many counts of this clonotype. The chain is built from TRBV6-1 and TRBJ2-6; 9 bases match TRBD2. This CDR3 region has 14 residues. The V gene end was trimmed by 11 bases and the J gene end by 3 bases; junction bases not matched to a gene: 5. Germline CDR1 reads MNHNS; CDR2 reads SASEGT. The CDR3, as DNA: TGTGCCGGGCTACTAGCGGGTGGGGCCAACGTCCTGACTTTC. Its translation is CAGLLAGGANVLTF.

This clonotype was picked up a small number of times. V is TRBV7-9 and J is TRBJ1-1; 7 bases are shared with TRBD1. The CDR3 contains 15 residues. In germline, CDR1 is SEHNR, CDR2 FQNEAQ (reference sequence). J gave up 6 bases and V 4 bases, and 11 bases lay outside the gene matches. The CDR3 coding sequence is TGTGCCAGCAGCTACCTGACAGGGCTAGGCGCTGAAGCTTTCTTT. Translated: CASSYLTGLGAEAFF.

This clonotype came up many times. The chain recombines TRBV4-2 with TRBJ2-3, with D unclear. CDR1 and CDR2 from the germline V gene are LGHNA and YNFKEQ. CDR3 length: 15 residues. V was clipped by 0 bases and J by 0 bases, with 7 bases between them. The CDR3 sequence is CASSQENFSTDTQYF. CDR3 nucleotide sequence: TGTGCCAGCAGCCAAGAAAACTTCAGCACAGATACGCAGTATTTT.

The rearrangement links TRBV27 to TRBJ2-1; 11 nucleotides line up with TRBD2. V lost 3 bases to trimming and J lost 2 bases; unmatched junction nucleotides: 12. The CDR3 spans 19 residues. CDR1 MNHEY and CDR2 SMNVEV come from the germline V gene (reference sequence). The CDR3 bases are TGTGCCAGCAGTTTGCGCCGTCCCTCGGGACTAGCGGCCTACAATGAGCAGTTCTTC. Residues: CASSLRRPSGLAAYNEQFF.

The table lists this clonotype with many counts. This chain links TRBV27 with TRBJ1-6; perhaps TRBD1 as D (6 bases). There are 16 residues in the CDR3. From germline, CDR1 is MNHEY and CDR2 SMNVEV (reference sequence). Trimming left V 0 bases short and J 9 bases short, with 15 bases between. CDR3 sequence reads: CASSLSAPHRVSPLHF. CDR3 sequence (DNA): TGTGCCAGCAGTTTATCTGCCCCTCACAGGGTTTCACCCCTCCACTTT.

There are many counts of this clonotype. This chain uses TRBV7-2 with TRBJ2-3; D may be TRBD1 (5 bases). In germline, CDR1 is SGHTA, CDR2 FQGNSA. There are 12 residues in the CDR3. Deletions cut 4 bases from V and 6 bases from J, with 8 bases between. The chain's CDR3 is CASSWGPDTQYF. The DNA for the CDR3 is TGTGCCAGCAGCTGGGGCCCGGATACGCAGTATTTT.

This clonotype was seen at least ten times. The chain links TRBV27 to TRBJ2-2, with D possibly TRBD2 on 7 matching bases. Trimming shortened V by 3 bases and J by 4 bases, and 9 bases separated the two germline ends. The CDR3 sequence is 14 residues long. Germline CDR1 and CDR2: MNHEY and SMNVEV (reference sequence). In nucleotides, the CDR3 is TGTGCCAGCAGTTTCGCGGGGGCCACCGGGGAGCTGTTTTTT. Translating gives CASSFAGATGELFF.

This clonotype has at least ten counts. The J gene is TRBJ2-2, the V gene TRBV12-3 or TRBV12-4; D uncertain. V shed 3 bases and J shed 7 bases, with 9 bases lying between them. The CDR3 is 13 amino acids. CDR3 DNA sequence: TGTGCCAGCAGTTTCGGTAGTCTCGGGGAGCTGTTTTTT. Protein: CASSFGSLGELFF.

V gene TRBV20-1 combines with J gene TRBJ2-1; no reliable D call. Trimming left V 6 bases short and J 4 bases short, with 16 bases between. Per the germline V gene, CDR1 is DFQATT and CDR2 is SNEGSKA (reference sequence). The CDR3 sequence is 14 residues long. The CDR3: CSAGDIGAYNEQFF. Here the CDR3 DNA reads TGCAGTGCCGGTGATATAGGCGCTTACAATGAGCAGTTCTTC.

This clonotype was observed many times. The chain recombines TRBV6-5 with TRBJ2-1; 8 bases align to TRBD2. This CDR3 comprises 17 residues. The germline V gene encodes CDR1 MNHEY and CDR2 SVGAGI. J lost 7 bases, V lost 4 bases, and 15 bases had no gene match. CDR3 sequence: CASSSLSPGGPSNEQFF. CDR3 nucleotide sequence: TGTGCCAGCAGTTCCCTCTCTCCGGGAGGGCCCTCAAATGAGCAGTTCTTC.

This chain joins TRBV30 and TRBJ1-2; D gene ambiguous. Trimming removed 4 bases at V and 4 bases at J, with 13 bases between. The length of the CDR3 is 13 residues. Germline CDR1 reads GTSNPN; CDR2 reads SVGIG (reference sequence). The CDR3: CAWIGSRLYGYTF. DNA for the CDR3: TGTGCCTGGATAGGGTCCAGACTCTATGGCTACACCTTC.

This clonotype came up a few times. The genes are TRBV7-2 and TRBJ2-2; tentatively, D is TRBD1 or TRBD2 (6 bases each). V lost 0 bases to trimming and J lost 6 bases, with 11 bases between them. Per the germline V gene, CDR1 is SGHTA and CDR2 is FQGNSA. This CDR3 region has 15 residues. CDR3: CASSLAGGNPGELFF. CDR3 in DNA: TGTGCCAGCAGCTTAGCGGGGGGCAACCCCGGGGAGCTGTTTTTT.

This clonotype was found many times. Written as DNA, the CDR3 is TGTGCCAGCAGTGAAGCGGGAGGGACTGGGGCCAACGTCCTGACTTTC. It is translated as CASSEAGGTGANVLTF. The chain combines TRBV6-1 with TRBJ2-6, with 7 bases fitting TRBD2. V gave up 0 bases and J gave up 2 bases; unmatched junction bases: 1. Germline V gene data show CDR1 as MNHNS and CDR2 as SASEGT. This CDR3 is 16 amino acids long.

This clonotype has at least ten counts. The chain uses TRBV4-1 and TRBJ2-5; 8 nucleotides align to TRBD1. Germline trimming cut 2 bases from V and 5 bases from J; bases unmatched to any gene: 10. CDR3 length: 16 residues. CDR1 MGHRA and CDR2 YSYEKL come from the germline V gene. CDR3 loop: CASSQTSGGRRETQYF. CDR3 in DNA: TGCGCCAGCAGCCAAACCTCAGGGGGCCGAAGGGAGACCCAGTACTTC.

This clonotype came up many times. This chain joins TRBV20-1 and TRBJ1-6; no reliable D call. Germline lookup yields CDR1 DFQATT and CDR2 SNEGSKA (reference sequence). The CDR3 is made up of 17 amino acids. Deletions cut 2 bases from V and 0 bases from J, with 14 bases between. The CDR3 DNA follows: TGCAGTGCTAGATCGCGGACGGCTAGCTCCTATAATTCACCCCTCCACTTT. Its translation is CSARSRTASSYNSPLHF.

V gene TRBV10-3 combines with J gene TRBJ1-5; D unclear. CDR3 length equals 14 residues. Trimming cost V 10 bases and J 6 bases, with 19 bases left between them. Germline V gene data show CDR1 as ENHRY and CDR2 as SYGVKD. The chain's CDR3 is CATRDPTLGQPQHF. CDR3 bases: TGTGCCACCCGAGACCCTACCCTTGGTCAGCCCCAGCATTTT.

The chain links TRBV2 to TRBJ2-1; weak D call: TRBD1 (5 bases). The germline V gene encodes CDR1 SNHLY and CDR2 FYNNEI. The CDR3 is made up of 14 amino acids. V was clipped by 2 bases and J by 4 bases, with 9 bases between them. CDR3 DNA: TGTGCCAGCAGTGAAAGCCGGACATACAATGAGCAGTTCTTC. Translated, it gives CASSESRTYNEQFF.

This clonotype has a count of ten or more. The rearrangement joins TRBV27 to TRBJ2-2; D not certain. Germline loops: CDR1 MNHEY, CDR2 SMNVEV (reference sequence). CDR3 length equals 15 residues. Trimming cost V 6 bases and J 3 bases, with 14 bases left between them. The CDR3 DNA follows: TGTGCCAGCAGCCCCCTGCGAGAATACACCGGGGAGCTGTTTTTT. This translates into CASSPLREYTGELFF.

Ten or more counts support this clonotype. The J gene is TRBJ1-1, the V gene TRBV4-2; TRBD1 matches 10 bases. Germline V gene sequence: CDR1 LGHNA, CDR2 YNFKEQ. CDR3 size: 13 residues. With 1 base clipped from V and 8 bases from J, the junction kept 1 base outside the gene matches. CDR3 DNA sequence: TGTGCCAGCAGCCAAGGGACAGGGGGAGAAGCTTTCTTT. This encodes CASSQGTGGEAFF.

This clonotype was seen many times. The chain combines TRBV20-1 with TRBJ2-1; D possibly corresponds to TRBD1 (7 bases). Germline CDR1 and CDR2: DFQATT and SNEGSKA (reference sequence). V lost 3 bases and J lost 6, with 12 bases in between. CDR3 length: 13 amino acids. CDR3: CSASRQGGNEQFF. The CDR3 DNA reads as TGCAGTGCTAGCCGCCAGGGGGGCAATGAGCAGTTCTTC.

The table lists this clonotype with a few counts. The V and J genes are TRBV16 and TRBJ1-1; no clear D gene. The CDR3 loop spans 16 amino acids. Germline CDR1 is KGHSY and CDR2 is FQNENV. Trimming took 5 bases from V and 0 from J, leaving 16 bases between them. The CDR3 sequence: CASSVWIGGLNTEAFF. The CDR3 coding sequence is TGTGCCAGCAGCGTTTGGATTGGAGGGTTGAACACTGAAGCTTTCTTT.

In its sample, this clonotype was seen many times. The CDR3 sequence is CASSQERETSPSWVFNEQFF. The DNA for the CDR3 is TGTGCCAGCAGCCAAGAACGGGAGACTAGCCCAAGTTGGGTTTTCAATGAGCAGTTCTTC. J is TRBJ2-1 and V is TRBV14; the match to TRBD2 covers 7 bases. The CDR3 covers 20 residues. V was pared by 0 bases and J by 6 bases, with 20 bases of the junction left unmatched. CDR1 and CDR2 from the germline V gene are SGHDN and FVKESK.

On this clonotype: At one of its ends the junction is not consistent with the germline gene, which may arise from a read error. The rearrangement uses TRBV29-1 and TRBJ2-2; TRBD2 matches 10 bases. This CDR3 has 15 amino acids. From germline, CDR1 is SQVTM and CDR2 ANQGSEA. In DNA, the CDR3 is TGCAGCGCTGGTGAAGCGGGGGGGCGGACCGGGGCGCTGTTTTTT. This codes for CSAGEAGGRTGALFF.

Many counts were recorded for this clonotype. V usage is TRBV18 and J usage is TRBJ1-5; D ambiguous. This CDR3 has 13 amino acids. Germline lookup yields CDR1 KGHSH and CDR2 LQKENI. Trimming pared 3 bases from V and 5 bases from J, leaving 8 bases between. Here the CDR3 DNA reads TGTGCCAGCTCACCGGGAATAGATCAGCCCCAGCATTTT. Protein product: CASSPGIDQPQHF.

This clonotype was seen ten or more times. The rearrangement joins TRBV15 to TRBJ2-5; 7 positions match TRBD2. Germline V gene data show CDR1 as LNHNV and CDR2 as YYDKDF (reference sequence). Unmatched junction bases numbered 14, after V lost 3 bases and J lost 7 bases. CDR3 length: 16 amino acids. Here the CDR3 DNA reads TGTGCCACCAGCAGGGGAGGAGTAGCGGGTGATGCGACCCAGTACTTC. This encodes CATSRGGVAGDATQYF.

This clonotype was observed a handful of times. This rearrangement joins TRBV20-1 to TRBJ2-2; D is uncertain. The V gene lost 5 bases and the J gene lost 0 bases, with 19 bases spanning the gap. This CDR3 has 17 residues. Looked up from germline, CDR1 is DFQATT and CDR2 is SNEGSKA (reference sequence). The CDR3 bases are TGCAGTGCTCATCAAAAATTTGGCCAAACGAACACCGGGGAGCTGTTTTTT. As protein: CSAHQKFGQTNTGELFF.

The chain combines TRBV5-5 with TRBJ2-3; 8 bases are shared with TRBD1. Germline CDR1 is SGHKS and CDR2 is YYEKEE (reference sequence). CDR3 size: 16 residues. V was clipped by 3 bases and J by 3 bases; unmatched bases: 9. The CDR3 loop is CASSSFPQGATDTQYF. The CDR3 DNA sequence: TGTGCCAGCAGCTCGTTCCCGCAGGGGGCTACAGATACGCAGTATTTT.